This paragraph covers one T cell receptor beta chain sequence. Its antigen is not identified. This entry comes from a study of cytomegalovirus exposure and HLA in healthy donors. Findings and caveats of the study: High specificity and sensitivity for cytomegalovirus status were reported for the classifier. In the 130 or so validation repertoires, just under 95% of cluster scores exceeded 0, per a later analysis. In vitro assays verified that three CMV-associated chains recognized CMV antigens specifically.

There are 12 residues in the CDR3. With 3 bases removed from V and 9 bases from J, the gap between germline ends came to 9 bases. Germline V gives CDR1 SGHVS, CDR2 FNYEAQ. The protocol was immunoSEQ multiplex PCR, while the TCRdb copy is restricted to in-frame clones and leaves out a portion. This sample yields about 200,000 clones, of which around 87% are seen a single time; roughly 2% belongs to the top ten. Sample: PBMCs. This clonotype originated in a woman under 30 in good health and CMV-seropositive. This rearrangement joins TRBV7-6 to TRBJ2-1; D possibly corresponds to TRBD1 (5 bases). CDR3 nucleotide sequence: TGTGCCAGCAGCTTCAGGGATCCTGAGCAGTTCTTC. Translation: CASSFRDPEQFF.